These 12 T cell receptor beta chains came from one sample sequenced in a study of shared clonotypes between healthy human individuals. Cells designated naive CD8 were CD45RO-negative and were positively selected for CCR7, with terminally differentiated effector memory CD45RA+ cells excluded. Sequencing was performed with immunoSEQ multiplex PCR; in TCRdb, only in-frame clones are kept and a portion is missing. The sample has about 2.1 million clones, 93% seen once. Source material: naive CD8+ T cells from PBMCs. Receptors were obtained from a young man in good health. Some clones in this sample may be carry-over from other donors' samples.

The table lists this clone with a count of one. The rearrangement links TRBV19 to TRBJ1-4, with D possibly TRBD1 on 5 matching bases. Germline CDR1 and CDR2: LNHDA and SQIVND (reference sequence). The CDR3 length is 13 residues. V was trimmed by 6 bases and J by 7 bases, leaving 12 bases between them. The chain's CDR3 is CASSVRGSEKLFF. The DNA of the CDR3 is TGTGCCAGTAGCGTAAGGGGTAGTGAAAAACTGTTTTTT.

CDR3 protein: CASSIVGGLGSETQYF. The CDR3 coding sequence is TGTGCCAGTAGTATAGTCGGGGGGCTCGGCTCTGAGACCCAGTACTTC. The V gene is TRBV19, the J gene TRBJ2-5, with D tentatively TRBD2 (7 bases). The CDR3 covers 16 residues. CDR1 is LNHDA, CDR2 SQIVND, per germline (reference sequence). Trimming shortened V by 1 base and J by 5 bases, and 17 bases separated the two germline ends. Combining the CDR3 with reference TRBV19 and TRBJ2-5 gives the whole variable domain DGGITQSPKYLFRKEGQNVTLSCEQNLNHDAMYWYRQDPGQGLRLIYYSQIVNDFQKGDIAEGYSVSREKKESFPLTVTSAQKNPTAFYLCASSIVGGLGSETQYFGPGTRLLVL.

V usage is TRBV21-1 and J usage is TRBJ2-7; the D call TRBD1 from the table was never checked on the DNA. TRBV21-1 is a documented pseudogene. The CDR3 loop spans 14 amino acids. DNA of the CDR3: TGTGCCAGCACGACGGACAGTACTACCTACGAGCAGTACTTC. Translated, it gives CASTTDSTTYEQYF.

Comment on this clone: The sample has other DNA sequences that encode this CDR3 too. The chain combines TRBV7-8 with TRBJ2-7; perhaps TRBD2 as D (6 bases). Germline lookup yields CDR1 SGHVS and CDR2 FQNEAQ. The CDR3 is 14 amino acids. Trimming shortened V by 1 base and J by 4 bases, and 11 bases separated the two germline ends. The CDR3 is CASSLEAGLYEQYF. As DNA, the CDR3 is TGTGCCAGCAGCTTAGAGGCGGGACTGTACGAGCAGTACTTC.

The J gene is TRBJ1-3, the V gene TRBV2; D not certain. V lost 5 bases, J lost 0 bases, and 17 bases lay in between. The CDR3 has 17 residues. Germline CDR1 SNHLY, CDR2 FYNNEI. CDR3 sequence (DNA): TGTGCCAGCAGTCACCGACGGGATGCTCTCTCTGGAAACACCATATATTTT. Protein: CASSHRRDALSGNTIYF.

The chain joins TRBV11-2 to TRBJ2-1, with 14 bases fitting TRBD2. The CDR3 consists of 17 residues. Germline V gives CDR1 SGHAT, CDR2 FQNNGV. The trim removed 5 bases at V and 2 bases at J, leaving 5 bases unmatched. CDR3 sequence reads: CASSPTGLAGAYNEQFF. In DNA form, the CDR3 reads TGTGCCAGCAGCCCTACGGGACTAGCGGGGGCCTACAATGAGCAGTTCTTC.

The chain employs TRBV7-8 and TRBJ2-6; D might be TRBD1 (6 bases). V was trimmed by 2 bases and J by 1 base, leaving 12 bases between them. The germline gives CDR1 SGHVS, CDR2 FQNEAQ. This CDR3 contains 17 residues. This CDR3 is CASSLPGAVSGANVLTF. The DNA of the CDR3 is TGTGCCAGCAGCTTACCAGGGGCGGTTTCTGGGGCCAACGTCCTGACTTTC. The variable domain in full, with the rest retrieved from reference TRBV7-8 and TRBJ2-6, is GAGVSQSPRYKVAKRGQDVALRCDPISGHVSLFWYQQALGQGPEFLTYFQNEAQLDKSGLPSDRFFAERPEGSVSTLKIQRTQQEDSAVYLCASSLPGAVSGANVLTFGAGSRLTVL.

This chain joins TRBV25-1 and TRBJ1-5; 7 nucleotides align to TRBD1. CDR1 and CDR2 (germline): MGHDK, SYGVNS. The CDR3 covers 15 residues. V gave up 3 bases and J gave up 6 bases; unmatched junction bases: 8. Here the CDR3 DNA reads TGTGCCAGCAGTGACGACAGGGAATGGGGTCAGCCCCAGCATTTT. This codes for CASSDDREWGQPQHF.

The rearrangement links TRBV14 to TRBJ2-2, with a possible D match to TRBD2 (6 bases). Between the trimmed V and J ends, which lost 1 base and 6 bases, there was a span of 12 bases. The V gene's germline CDR1 is SGHDN and CDR2 FVKESK. The CDR3 has 15 residues. This CDR3 reads CASSQAGTSPGELFF. The CDR3, as DNA: TGTGCCAGCAGCCAAGCCGGGACTTCCCCCGGGGAGCTGTTTTTT.

V and J are TRBV4-1 and TRBJ1-4; weak D call: TRBD1 (6 bases). CDR1 and CDR2 from the germline V gene are MGHRA and YSYEKL. The CDR3 runs to 14 residues. V was clipped by 3 bases and J by 8 bases, with 13 bases between them. The CDR3 protein is CASSQVQGVEKLFF. The CDR3 nucleotides read TGCGCCAGCAGCCAGGTACAGGGTGTCGAAAAACTGTTTTTT.

About this clone itself: Other nucleotide sequences from this sample produce the same CDR3. This rearrangement joins TRBV9 to TRBJ2-6, with D uncertain. In germline, CDR1 is SGDLS, CDR2 YYNGEE. The CDR3 consists of 14 residues. V was shortened by 3 bases and J by 1 base, with 5 bases between the two germline ends. Written as DNA, the CDR3 is TGTGCCAGCAGCGGTGGGTCTGGGGCCAACGTCCTGACTTTC. The encoded protein is CASSGGSGANVLTF.

V is TRBV28 and J is TRBJ2-7; 10 nucleotides align to TRBD1. The V segment lost 5 bases and the J segment 6 bases; nucleotides outside the gene matches: 16. The V gene's germline CDR1 is MDHEN and CDR2 SYDVKM. The CDR3 extends over 17 amino acids. In nucleotides, the CDR3 is TGTGCCAGCAGTCTCACCGCGAAGACAGGGGGCCGCCTCGAGCAGTACTTC. Its translation is CASSLTAKTGGRLEQYF.